This T cell receptor beta chain was profiled in a study of blood T cell repertoires in COVID-19. Overall study context: Samples of COVID-19 (acute and convalescent) were obtained from the United States, Italy and Spain. Sources were T cells, B-cell-depleted T cells, or PBMCs; the material itself was cDNA or gDNA.

CDR3 length: 16 amino acids. Looked up from germline, CDR1 is MGHRA and CDR2 is YSYEKL. V lost 7 bases, J lost 0 bases, and 13 bases lay in between. This clone was seen just once. Clones were read by immunoSEQ multiplex PCR, and TCRdb kept only the in-frame ones, dropping some. The profile shows roughly 140,000 clones, 75% to 90% of them singletons. The chain combines TRBV4-1 with TRBJ1-6; no firm D call. This TCR was recovered from a woman in her sixties or seventies with acute or convalescent COVID-19. Sequenced: peripheral blood. In DNA, the CDR3 is TGCGCCAGCAAAAGCGGAGGGAGCTCCTATAATTCACCCCTCCACTTT. This translates into CASKSGGSSYNSPLHF.